The present entry profiles one TCR beta chain with its context. The data originate from a study of blood T cell repertoires in COVID-19. Study context: Samples of COVID-19 (acute and convalescent) were obtained from the United States, Italy and Spain.

Clones were sequenced by immunoSEQ multiplex PCR, and TCRdb holds only the in-frame ones, with some missing. Among under 200,000 clones, 75% to 85% were seen once, and the ten largest hold about 3.4%. Germline trimming cut 4 bases from V and 0 bases from J; bases unmatched to any gene: 10. Germline assignment: CDR1 LNHDA and CDR2 SQIVND (reference sequence). This CDR3 is 18 amino acids long. Participants were aged about 18 to 100 years from around 25 US areas. The study assigned cohorts using participant-reported clinical history. Recovery among Cohort 3 donors was established by two negative PCRs, clearance, or symptom resolution.

This sequence originates from a woman aged 55-69 years who had recovered from COVID-19. J is TRBJ1-2 and V is TRBV19; 11 nucleotides agree with TRBD1. Sequenced input: PBMCs or T cells enriched from blood (not recorded which). This CDR3 is CASSTLGQGARTNYGYTF. In nucleotides, the CDR3 is TGTGCCAGTAGTACCCTCGGACAGGGGGCGCGGACTAACTATGGCTACACCTTC.